This T cell receptor beta chain was documented in a study of shared clonotypes between healthy human individuals (dated by TCRdb to about 2020). Regarding the complete study: A couple of women and three men aged 18 to 49 years were included in the cohort. For each donor, CD4 naive and CD4 memory were each given three plates, CD8 naive was given two plates, and CD8 memory was given one plate. Blood TCR repertoires of about five healthy adults were deeply sequenced to estimate repertoire size and the extent of clonotype sharing between individuals. Libraries were prepared and TCR repertoires were sequenced by different laboratories using diverse techniques, in order to increase sequencing depth and limit assay-specific biases. Each donor's leukapheresis produced roughly between about 0.8 and 8.9 billion PBMCs.

Using the deep immunoSEQ assay, multiplex PCR amplified TCR CDR3 regions from genomic DNA. Genomic DNA extracted from each cell subset was distributed evenly over all wells of several immunoSEQ 96-well plates, and each plate served as one replicate. For sorted subsets, each replicate PCR was loaded with roughly 190 ng genomic DNA, equivalent to 25,000 to 35,000 T cell genomes. Purified libraries were measured with a Qubit 3.0 fluorometer, size-checked on a Bioanalyzer 2100, and measured again with the KAPA Library Quantification kit. A separate single-read 150-cycle Illumina NextSeq 550 flow cell was used to sequence each immunoSEQ 96-well plate. In the original analysis: Because only junctional sequences without quality scores were contained in the immunoSEQ output, filtering matching that applied to full-length reads could not be performed. To assign V/J genes and CDR3, sequences were annotated against IMGT germline references using PyIR, a Python wrapper for IgBLAST v1.9. Reads were filtered out if the reads had weak V/J assignments (E-value above 1e-6), no CDR3, stop codons, out-of-frame junctions, or ambiguous translated residues. V3J clonotypes were defined as sequences sharing an identical inferred V gene, J gene, and CDR3 amino acid sequence. Percentage overlap between repertoires was computed as shared unique clonotypes divided by the size of the smaller repertoire. Repertoire richness was assessed with RTK rarefaction, the Chao1 estimator, and Recon v2.1 estimates of unobserved clonotypes. Generation probabilities for all TCRbeta clonotypes obtained by the gDNA method from a handful of donors were computed using OLGA. TCRdb mirrors the immuneACCESS table, restricted to in-frame sequences. Some clones are absent from its copies; in checked studies, under half trace to an unresolved V gene, and the reason for the others is unknown. V, J and clone size are those of that table, while D and trimming were read from the DNA. The sample contains some 2 million clones, approximately 95% of them found a single time. Together, the top ten hold about 0.13% of the sample.

This clone was found a few times. Its antigen is still unknown. Nothing much larger sits one base from this clone, and base qualities are not available. Donors were healthy HIV-negative adults with no recently reported acute infections or vaccinations. Every donor was a Caucasian adult residing in Nashville, Tennessee, USA. CD4+ T cells were enriched by magnetic negative selection, after which naive cells were positively selected on CD45RA and the negative fraction was taken as the memory subset. Blood was obtained by leukapheresis, after which PBMCs were separated by Ficoll-Histopaque density gradient centrifugation and cryopreserved in liquid nitrogen vapor phase. Purity and quantity of every magnetically sorted T cell population were checked by analytical flow cytometry. From each sorted fraction, genomic DNA was isolated and quantified by UV absorbance on a Nanodrop 2000c. CDR1 is given as LNHDA and CDR2 as SQIVND, both from the germline V gene (reference sequence). The junction carries 6 bases between V and J, which are trimmed by 2 bases and 10 bases respectively. The CDR3 runs 12 amino acids, cysteine and phenylalanine included. The retained sequence is limited to the CDR3, 36 bases, with the frame set at the first base.

Overall study results and their limits: Sampling was limited to blood, and TCR repertoires in tissue likely differ from TCR repertoires in blood. Approximately 5% of naive CD4, roughly 3.5% of naive CD8, 2.3% of memory CD4, and approximately 0.39% of memory CD8 clonotypes were shared across several donors. Because the study included a small number of donors, the genetic and exposure-history diversity represented was limited. Incomplete sequencing was indicated by rarefaction of sorted-subset datasets, despite the large sequencing depth. Pairwise subsampling indicated that sequencing depth was expected to affect the degree of clonotype sharing among donors. Estimated clonotype richness was generally larger for naive than for memory subsets. Clonotypes shared by all four sorted-subset donors showed higher generation probabilities than non-shared clonotypes.

The source of this sequence is a man aged 18 to 29 in good health. The source material was naive CD4+ T cells sorted from blood. The sample's cell subset or site, from its label and the paper: CD45RA+ positively selected. This chain is built from TRBV19 and TRBJ1-6; no D segment can be confidently identified. The CDR3: CASSISHSPLHF. The bases read TGTGCCAGTAGTATAAGTCACTCACCCCTCCACTTT.